A single T cell receptor (beta chain) is shown here with its context. Its antigen target is currently unknown. The record has no base qualities; no much larger clone is one base away. The sample is drawn from a study of blood T cells in healthy people across ages (dated by TCRdb to about 2015). A note on the overall study: In model experiments, template switching captured roughly one uniquely barcoded TCR beta cDNA molecule for every two T cells. To avoid experimental bias, donors of different ages were distributed randomly across sequencing lanes. Using the same blood draw, the study looked at two additional independent replicas of 1 million unique cDNA reads for two donors, one aged 18 to 30 and the other aged 80 or older. Using deep sequencing normalized with unique cDNA molecular identifiers, the study measured how TCR beta repertoire diversity changes with age. The donors were split into four age groups: young (average 16 years), middle-aged (about 40), aged (over 55) and long-lived (over 75). Beyond this particular receptor, the publication reports: The CMV infection status of donors was not known, potentially confounding age-related changes in expanded clonotypes. As age increased, observed TCR beta diversity per million T cells dropped in a roughly linear way, and a significant reduction was already evident by age around 41. Since profiling was done on bulk unsorted PBMCs, naive and antigen-experienced compartments could not be conclusively compared. Estimates of total diversity from one million sequenced T cells were regarded as lower bounds and underestimates. There was a strong correlation between observed TCR beta diversity and the percentage of naive T cells measured by flow cytometry. The long-lived group showed more naive CD4+ T cells, fewer expanded clones and increased TCR diversity than the aged group, suggesting age selection.

The library was obtained by 5' RACE. The listed sequencing device is Illumina HiSeq 2500. A second PCR of about 7 to 12 cycles was run with a J-beta primer mix and a sample-barcoded 5' primer. A unique molecular identifier was introduced onto each TCR beta cDNA molecule by a template-switch 5' adaptor carrying 12 random nucleotides. Each sample yielded at least 3 million CDR3-containing paired-end reads. The Mint cDNA synthesis kit, primed by a TRBC-specific oligonucleotide, was used to synthesize first-strand cDNA from all RNA. All cDNA was treated with uracil-DNA glycosylase and then went through a first 18-cycle PCR with the universal primers M1SS and BC2_uni_R. The original methods were these. Normalization of each sample was performed by random selection of 1 million high-quality reads, each carrying a distinct molecular identifier. Reads with shared molecular identifiers were discarded instead of being binned into consensus sequences. MiTCR, run with a Q25 quality threshold and the strictest error-elimination algorithm, handled CDR3 identification, clonotype clustering and error correction. A nonparametric unseen species model using Euler transformation provided a lower-bound estimate of total TCR beta diversity. The raw public data were reprocessed by TCRdb itself: fastp quality trimming at Q25, MiXCR clonotype calling, in-frame beta chains only. Under each unique CDR3 protein, matching rows form one entry showing the most common genes and DNA. Here the V and J calls rest on TCRdb's processing, not on the authors' analysis. This sample has under 1,000,000 distinct CDR3 sequences in its table, and 35% to 40% of those were observed once. The top ten constitute 10% to 15% of the sample.

The donors were roughly 40 Caucasian individuals from Russia, aged roughly 6 to 100 years, who were systemically healthy. Each donor gave ten milliliters of peripheral blood, drawn into EDTA-treated Vacutainer tubes. Ficoll-Paque density-gradient centrifugation was used to isolate PBMCs, with at least 6 million obtained per sample. Total RNA, at least 6 micrograms per sample, was extracted from PBMCs with Trizol reagent. For every donor, an aliquot of PBMCs went through flow cytometry to measure the percentages of naive CD45RAhigh/CD27high T cells. The TCR comes from a man aged 18 to 30 in good health. What was sequenced was blood.

CDR3 reads: CSAQRASGVYEQYV. The sequence in DNA is TGCAGTGCCCAACGGGCTAGCGGGGTCTACGAGCAGTACGTC. This chain is built from TRBV20-1 and TRBJ2-7, with 9 bases in between that match TRBD2. CDR1 and CDR2 are drawn from the germline V gene (reference sequence): DFQATT, SNEGSKA. The CDR3, from cysteine to valine, totals 14 residues. The kept DNA is CDR3 alone, 42 bases in frame from the first base. Germline trimming amounts to 6 bases on V and 3 bases on J, with 9 as the count of junction bases outside the gene matches.